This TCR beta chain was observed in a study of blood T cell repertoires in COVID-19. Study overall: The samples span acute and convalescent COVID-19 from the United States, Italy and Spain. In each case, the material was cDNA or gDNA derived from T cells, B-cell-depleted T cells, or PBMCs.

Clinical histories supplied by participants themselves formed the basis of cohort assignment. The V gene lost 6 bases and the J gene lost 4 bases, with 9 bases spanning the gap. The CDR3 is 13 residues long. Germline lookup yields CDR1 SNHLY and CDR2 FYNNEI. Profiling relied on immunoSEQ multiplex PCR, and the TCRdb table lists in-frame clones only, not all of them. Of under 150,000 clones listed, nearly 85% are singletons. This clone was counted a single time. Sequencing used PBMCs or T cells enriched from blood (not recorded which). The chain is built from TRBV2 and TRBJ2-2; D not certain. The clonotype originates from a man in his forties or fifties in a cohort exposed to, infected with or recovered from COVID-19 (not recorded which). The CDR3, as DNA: TGTGCCAGCAGGCCTTCCGGCACCGGGGAGCTGTTTTTT. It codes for CASRPSGTGELFF.